This T cell receptor (beta chain) was sequenced during a study of T cells in Graves' hyperthyroidism and ophthalmopathy. Whole-study results and caveats: A 13 V-J signature model discriminated ophthalmopathy versus stable hyperthyroidism.

This clonotype was recorded many times. Its antigen is still unknown. Amplification yielded TCR beta CDR3 regions, with RNA transcripts as the source. Carried out on the TCR CDR3, a first-round RT-PCR used the HTBI primer set. Each CDR3 protein is one row after TCRdb ran MiXCR on the multiplex PCR reads. The data show fewer than 250,000 distinct CDR3 sequences, about 24% seen once. CDR3 length: 13 residues. Unmatched junction bases numbered 3, after V lost 6 bases and J lost 3 bases. Germline CDR1 reads MDHEN; CDR2 reads SYDVKM. The chain carries TRBV28 and TRBJ2-7; TRBD2 matches at 9 bases. Sequences were obtained from blood. The sequence came from a woman in her forties with Graves' ophthalmopathy. In DNA form, the CDR3 reads TGTGCCAGCAGGGCTAGCGGGAACTACGAGCAGTACTTC. This encodes CASRASGNYEQYF.